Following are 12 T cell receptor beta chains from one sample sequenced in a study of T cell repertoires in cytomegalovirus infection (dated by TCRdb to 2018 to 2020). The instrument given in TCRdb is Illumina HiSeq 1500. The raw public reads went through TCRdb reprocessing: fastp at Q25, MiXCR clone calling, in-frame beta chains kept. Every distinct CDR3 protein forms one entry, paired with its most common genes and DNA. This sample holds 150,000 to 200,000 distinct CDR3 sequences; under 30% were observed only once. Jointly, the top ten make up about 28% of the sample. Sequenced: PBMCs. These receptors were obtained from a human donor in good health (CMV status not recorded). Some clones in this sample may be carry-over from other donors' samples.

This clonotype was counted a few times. The CDR3 sequence: CASSLMGPMNTEAFF. The DNA of the CDR3 is TGTGCCAGCAGCTTAATGGGCCCCATGAACACTGAAGCTTTCTTT. The chain couples TRBV7-2 to TRBJ1-1; D remains ambiguous. Germline V gene data show CDR1 as SGHTA and CDR2 as FQGNSA. This CDR3 is built from 15 residues. The V and J ends lost 2 bases and 0 bases respectively, with 10 bases between them.

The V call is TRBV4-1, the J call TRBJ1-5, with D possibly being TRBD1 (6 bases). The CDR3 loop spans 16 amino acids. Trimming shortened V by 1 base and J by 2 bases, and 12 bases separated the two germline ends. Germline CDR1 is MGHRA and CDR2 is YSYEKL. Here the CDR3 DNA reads TGCGCCAGCAGCCAAGGACAGGCCAGGGGCAATCAGCCCCAGCATTTT. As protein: CASSQGQARGNQPQHF.

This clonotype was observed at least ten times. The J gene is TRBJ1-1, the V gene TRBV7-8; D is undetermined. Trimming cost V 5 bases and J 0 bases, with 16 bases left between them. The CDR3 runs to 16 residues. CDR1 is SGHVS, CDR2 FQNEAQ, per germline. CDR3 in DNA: TGTGCCAGCAGCCCCCTGGGAGGACGGATGAACACTGAAGCTTTCTTT. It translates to CASSPLGGRMNTEAFF.

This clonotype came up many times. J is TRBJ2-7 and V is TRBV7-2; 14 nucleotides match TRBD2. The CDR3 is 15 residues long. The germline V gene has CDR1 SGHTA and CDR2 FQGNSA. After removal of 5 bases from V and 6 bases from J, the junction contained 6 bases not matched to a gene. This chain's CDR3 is CASSEGLAGVGEQYF. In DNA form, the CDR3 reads TGTGCCAGCAGCGAGGGACTAGCGGGGGTAGGCGAGCAGTACTTC.

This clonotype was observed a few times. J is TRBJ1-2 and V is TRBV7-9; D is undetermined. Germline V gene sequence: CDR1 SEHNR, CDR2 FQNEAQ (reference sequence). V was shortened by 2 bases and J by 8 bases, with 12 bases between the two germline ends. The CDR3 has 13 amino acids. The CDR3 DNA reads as TGTGCCAGCAGCTTACCGTTGGCCAGCGGCTACACCTTC. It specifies CASSLPLASGYTF.

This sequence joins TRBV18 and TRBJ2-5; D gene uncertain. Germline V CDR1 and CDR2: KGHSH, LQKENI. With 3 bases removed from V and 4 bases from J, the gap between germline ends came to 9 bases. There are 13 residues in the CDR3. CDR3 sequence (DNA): TGTGCCAGCTCACCGGGTGAGCGAGAGACCCAGTACTTC. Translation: CASSPGERETQYF.

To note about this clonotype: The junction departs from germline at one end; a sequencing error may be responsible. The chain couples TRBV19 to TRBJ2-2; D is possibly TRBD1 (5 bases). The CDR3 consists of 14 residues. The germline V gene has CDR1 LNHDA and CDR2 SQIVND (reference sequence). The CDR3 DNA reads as TGTGCCAGTAGTAGCAGGGTTAACAGCGGGGAGCTGTTTTTT. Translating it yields CASSSRVNSGELFF.

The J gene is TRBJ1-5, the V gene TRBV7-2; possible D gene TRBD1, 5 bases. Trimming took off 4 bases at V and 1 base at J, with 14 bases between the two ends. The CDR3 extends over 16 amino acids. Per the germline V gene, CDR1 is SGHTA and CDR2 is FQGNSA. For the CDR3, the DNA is TGTGCCAGCAGCTCCTCAGGGACGATCAGCAATCAGCCCCAGCATTTT. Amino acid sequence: CASSSSGTISNQPQHF.

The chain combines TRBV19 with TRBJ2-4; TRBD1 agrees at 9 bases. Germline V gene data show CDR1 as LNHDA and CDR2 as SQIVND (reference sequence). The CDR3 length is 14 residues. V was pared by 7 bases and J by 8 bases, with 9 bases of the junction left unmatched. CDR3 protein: CASNMGTGQDIQYF. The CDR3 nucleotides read TGTGCCAGTAATATGGGGACAGGGCAAGACATTCAGTACTTC.

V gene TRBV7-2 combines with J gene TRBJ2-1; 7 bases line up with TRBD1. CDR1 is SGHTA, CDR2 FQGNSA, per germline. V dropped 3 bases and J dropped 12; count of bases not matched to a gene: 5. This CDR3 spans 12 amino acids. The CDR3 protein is CASSFDRVGQFF. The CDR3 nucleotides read TGTGCCAGCAGCTTTGACAGGGTGGGGCAGTTCTTC.

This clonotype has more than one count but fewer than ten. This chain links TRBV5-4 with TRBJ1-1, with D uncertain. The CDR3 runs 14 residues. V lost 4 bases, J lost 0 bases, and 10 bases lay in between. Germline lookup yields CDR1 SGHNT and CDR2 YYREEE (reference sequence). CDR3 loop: CASSRRMMNTEAFF. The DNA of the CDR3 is TGTGCCAGCAGCCGACGGATGATGAACACTGAAGCTTTCTTT.

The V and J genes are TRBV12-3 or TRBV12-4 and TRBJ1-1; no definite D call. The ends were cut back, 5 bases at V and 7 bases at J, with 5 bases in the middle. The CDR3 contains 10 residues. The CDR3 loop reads CASSRVEAFF. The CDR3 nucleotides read TGTGCCAGCAGTAGGGTTGAAGCTTTCTTT.